The 20 T cell receptor beta chains in this list originate from one sample, sequenced in a study of OX40 agonist ivuxolimab in advanced cancers. Preparation of the library involved the immunoSEQ multiplex PCR assay. TCRdb holds this immuneACCESS table with in-frame rearrangements only. Some clones are missing; in checked studies, unresolved V genes explain under half, and the rest has no known cause. Across this sample there are more than 60,000 clones, with over 75% seen only once. The top ten hold under 0.75% of the sample. The source was CD4+ or CD8+ T cells sorted from blood, collected in a trial of the OX40 agonist ivuxolimab. The origin of the receptors is an adult with an advanced solid tumor such as melanoma, head and neck, liver or kidney cancer.

V gene TRBV7-8 combines with J gene TRBJ1-5; 7 nucleotides line up with TRBD1. Germline V gene lookup returns CDR1 SGHVS and CDR2 FQNEAQ. The CDR3 is 16 residues long. V lost 5 bases to trimming and J lost 1 base; unmatched junction nucleotides: 8. Here the CDR3 reads CASSTRDSGSNQPQHF. The CDR3 nucleotides read TGTGCCAGCAGCACCCGGGACAGCGGGAGCAATCAGCCCCAGCATTTT. Together with reference TRBV7-8 and TRBJ1-5, the CDR3 gives the full variable domain: GAGVSQSPRYKVAKRGQDVALRCDPISGHVSLFWYQQALGQGPEFLTYFQNEAQLDKSGLPSDRFFAERPEGSVSTLKIQRTQQEDSAVYLCASSTRDSGSNQPQHFGDGTRLSIL.

The CDR3 loop is CASSGGTAAGYTF. The CDR3 DNA is TGTGCCAGCAGCGGAGGGACCGCCGCAGGCTACACCTTC. The V and J genes are TRBV7-2 and TRBJ1-2, with a weak D call TRBD1 (5 bases). The CDR3 has 13 amino acids. CDR1 is SGHTA and CDR2 is FQGNSA in the germline V gene. Trimming pared 5 bases from V and 8 bases from J, leaving 15 bases between.

The rearrangement uses TRBV4-2 and TRBJ1-4; possibly TRBD1 for D (5 bases). CDR3 length: 15 amino acids. Germline lookup yields CDR1 LGHNA and CDR2 YNFKEQ. V was cut by 5 bases and J by 3 bases, with 13 bases left in between. CDR3 amino acids: CASSLGVSPNEKLFF. Here the CDR3 DNA reads TGTGCCAGCAGCTTGGGGGTCTCCCCTAATGAAAAACTGTTTTTT.

The rearrangement links TRBV2 to TRBJ2-1; D gene uncertain. In germline, CDR1 is SNHLY, CDR2 FYNNEI. Between the trimmed V and J ends, which lost 2 bases and 1 base, there was a span of 18 bases. This CDR3 has 18 residues. The CDR3 region has the DNA TGTGCCAGCAGTGAATCTTATGGGTCGGTTGGGTCCTACAATGAGCAGTTCTTC. Its protein product is CASSESYGSVGSYNEQFF.

This chain connects TRBV6-6 to TRBJ1-3; D gene uncertain. Trimming pared 8 bases from V and 1 base from J, leaving 15 bases between. This CDR3 is 15 amino acids long. Germline lookup yields CDR1 MNHNY and CDR2 SVGAGI (reference sequence). The DNA for the CDR3 is TGTGCCAGCTCAACAACGGGGTTGTCTGGAAACACCATATATTTT. Protein: CASSTTGLSGNTIYF.

The chain joins TRBV29-1 to TRBJ1-1, with D perhaps TRBD1 (5 bases). The CDR3 sequence is 14 residues long. Trimming shortened V by 7 bases and J by 1 base, and 16 bases separated the two germline ends. The germline gives CDR1 SQVTM, CDR2 ANQGSEA. The CDR3 is CSGFSGDRNTEAFF. The CDR3 bases are TGCAGCGGCTTTAGTGGGGACCGGAACACTGAAGCTTTCTTT.

As to this clone: In the same sample, other DNA sequences code for this CDR3. The chain joins TRBV7-2 to TRBJ2-5; D remains unclear. Trimming took 1 base from V and 5 from J, leaving 8 bases between them. The CDR3 is 13 amino acids. Germline V gene sequence: CDR1 SGHTA, CDR2 FQGNSA. The chain's CDR3 is CASSLVVGETQYF. The DNA for the CDR3 is TGTGCCAGCAGCTTAGTAGTGGGTGAGACCCAGTACTTC.

This clone is a singleton in its sample. V usage is TRBV11-1 and J usage is TRBJ1-2; D ambiguous. Per the germline V gene, CDR1 is SGHAT and CDR2 is FQDESV (reference sequence). Trimming removed 8 bases from V and 10 bases from J, with 17 bases in between. CDR3 length: 12 amino acids. CDR3 sequence (DNA): TGTGCCAGCGCGAACGGGTGGGGAGACTACACCTTC. It is translated as CASANGWGDYTF.

The V and J genes are TRBV11-1 and TRBJ2-3; D possibly corresponds to TRBD2 (7 bases). Germline CDR1 SGHAT, CDR2 FQDESV (reference sequence). Trimming stripped 7 bases from V and 3 bases from J, with 14 bases between. The CDR3 extends over 14 amino acids. The CDR3 loop reads CASTLGGRTDTQYF. CDR3 DNA sequence: TGTGCCAGCACCCTCGGGGGGCGGACAGATACGCAGTATTTT.

The chain couples TRBV5-4 to TRBJ1-1; D uncertain. There are 16 residues in the CDR3. The germline V gene encodes CDR1 SGHNT and CDR2 YYREEE (reference sequence). Trimming stripped 4 bases from V and 1 base from J, with 17 bases between. The CDR3 region has the DNA TGTGCCAGCAGCCCTGGCGCCGTGACACGGAACACTGAAGCTTTCTTT. It specifies CASSPGAVTRNTEAFF.

J is TRBJ1-3 and V is TRBV30; TRBD1 is a possible D gene (5 bases). CDR1 is GTSNPN and CDR2 is SVGIG in the germline V gene (reference sequence). The CDR3 has 14 amino acids. The V end lost 5 bases, the J end lost 2 bases, and 13 bases lay between the germline ends. In DNA form, the CDR3 reads TGTGCCTGGGGACGGCGGGGACCTGGAAACACCATATATTTT. This codes for CAWGRRGPGNTIYF.

The chain uses TRBV10-3 and TRBJ2-7; D could derive from TRBD1 or TRBD2 (5 bases each). The CDR3 has 13 residues. Trimming removed 10 bases from V and 2 bases from J, with 15 bases in between. CDR1 is ENHRY and CDR2 is SYGVKD in the germline V gene. CDR3 loop: CATTSGPTYEQYF. CDR3 in DNA: TGTGCCACCACCTCGGGACCGACCTACGAGCAGTACTTC.

This clone turned up a few times. The V gene is TRBV19, the J gene TRBJ1-1; D call uncertain. Germline-derived CDR1 and CDR2 are LNHDA and SQIVND (reference sequence). Between the trimmed V and J ends, which lost 5 bases and 0 bases, there was a span of 7 bases. CDR3 length equals 13 residues. This CDR3 is CASSYRLNTEAFF. In DNA form, the CDR3 reads TGTGCCAGTAGTTATCGGTTGAACACTGAAGCTTTCTTT.

On this clone itself: This sample includes further DNA sequences coding for the same CDR3. The V call is TRBV5-1, the J call TRBJ2-6, with a weak D call TRBD1 (6 bases). In germline, CDR1 is SGHRS, CDR2 YFSETQ. The CDR3 contains 16 residues. The V end was cut by 1 base, the J end by 0 bases, with 8 bases between. CDR3 sequence reads: CASSLTGSSGANVLTF. The CDR3 bases are TGCGCCAGCAGCTTGACAGGGAGCTCTGGGGCCAACGTCCTGACTTTC.

The chain carries TRBV6-6 and TRBJ2-5; 7 nucleotides agree with TRBD1. CDR1 and CDR2 from the germline V gene are MNHNY and SVGAGI (reference sequence). V trimming: 2 bases; J trimming: 5 bases; junction bases outside the gene matches: 5. The CDR3 length is 14 residues. The CDR3 DNA sequence: TGTGCCAGCAGTTACCCGACAGGGTTGGAGACCCAGTACTTC. This sequence encodes CASSYPTGLETQYF.

V usage is TRBV5-4 and J usage is TRBJ2-7; perhaps TRBD1 as D (6 bases). Germline CDR1 is SGHNT and CDR2 is YYREEE (reference sequence). Trimming stripped 3 bases from V and 0 bases from J, with 19 bases between. The CDR3 runs 17 residues. CDR3 coding DNA: TGTGCCAGCAGCTCAATAGTCACAGGGAAGAGCTCCTACGAGCAGTACTTC. Translation gives CASSSIVTGKSSYEQYF.

V and J are TRBV5-4 and TRBJ1-2, with D tentatively TRBD1 (5 bases). Germline loops: CDR1 SGHNT, CDR2 YYREEE (reference sequence). The V end lost 1 base, the J end lost 7 bases, and 11 bases lay between the germline ends. The length of the CDR3 is 13 residues. The CDR3 DNA reads TGTGCCAGCAGCTTGACAGGTTCGGGTGGCTACACCTTC. Protein sequence: CASSLTGSGGYTF.

V usage is TRBV6-1 and J usage is TRBJ2-3; no clear D. V lost 0 bases and J 5 bases, leaving 9 bases between the germline ends. This CDR3 is 14 amino acids long. Germline lookup yields CDR1 MNHNS and CDR2 SASEGT. For the CDR3, the DNA is TGTGCCAGCAGTGAAGCTCATCGGGTAGATACGCAGTATTTT. As protein: CASSEAHRVDTQYF.

This chain joins TRBV7-2 and TRBJ2-1; D is uncertain. V was clipped by 1 base and J by 14 bases, with 15 bases between them. CDR3 size: 13 residues. Germline lookup yields CDR1 SGHTA and CDR2 FQGNSA. In DNA form, the CDR3 reads TGTGCCAGCAGCTTAGAGGGCCTAGAGATCGAGTTCTTC. It yields the protein CASSLEGLEIEFF. Full variable domain (rest looked up from reference TRBV7-2 and TRBJ2-1): GAGVSQSPSNKVTEKGKDVELRCDPISGHTALYWYRQSLGQGLEFLIYFQGNSAPDKSGLPSDRFSAERTGGSVSTLTIQRTQQEDSAVYLCASSLEGLEIEFFGPGTRLTVL.

This chain joins TRBV11-2 and TRBJ1-1, with 8 bases fitting TRBD1. Germline V lookup: CDR1 SGHAT, CDR2 FQNNGV. The V gene end was trimmed by 5 bases and the J gene end by 1 base; junction bases not matched to a gene: 9. The CDR3 runs 16 residues. The CDR3 DNA sequence: TGTGCCAGCAGCCGTTTCGGACAGGGTTGGAACACTGAAGCTTTCTTT. Translated, it gives CASSRFGQGWNTEAFF.